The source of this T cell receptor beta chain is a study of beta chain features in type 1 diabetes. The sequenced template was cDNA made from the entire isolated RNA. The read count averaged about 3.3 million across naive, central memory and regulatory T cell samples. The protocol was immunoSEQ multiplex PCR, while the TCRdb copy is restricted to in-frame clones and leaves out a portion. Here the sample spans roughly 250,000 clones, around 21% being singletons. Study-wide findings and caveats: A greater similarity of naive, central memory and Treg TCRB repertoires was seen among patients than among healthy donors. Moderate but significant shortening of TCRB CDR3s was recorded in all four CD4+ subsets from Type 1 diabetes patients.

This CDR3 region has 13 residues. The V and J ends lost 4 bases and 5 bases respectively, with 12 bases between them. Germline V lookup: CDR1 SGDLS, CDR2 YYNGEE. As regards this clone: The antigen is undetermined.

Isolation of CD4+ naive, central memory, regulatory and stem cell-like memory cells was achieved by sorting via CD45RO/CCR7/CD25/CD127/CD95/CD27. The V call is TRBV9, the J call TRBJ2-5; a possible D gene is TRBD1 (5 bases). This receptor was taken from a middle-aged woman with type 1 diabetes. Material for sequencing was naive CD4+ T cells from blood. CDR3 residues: CASSSTGGETQYF. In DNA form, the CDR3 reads TGTGCCAGCAGCTCCACAGGTGGGGAGACCCAGTACTTC.